These T cell receptor beta chains were read from a single sample in a study of shared T cell receptors in the human thymus. The repertoire was sequenced with immunoSEQ multiplex PCR; TCRdb's copy has only in-frame clones and lacks some. Of about 380,000 clones detected, approximately 95% appear once; the ten largest clones hold approximately 0.02%. The sample taken for sequencing was thymocytes. The source is a human donor. Both conserved end residues are part of each CDR3. Fields, in order: J gene, D gene, V gene, clone size, CDR3 DNA, CDR3 protein. D genes are given only for firm matches. Clone size is shown for a subset of rows, as once, few, many or a class of expanded clone.

J gene: TRBJ2-4; D gene: .; V gene: TRBV27; clone size: .; CDR3 DNA: TGTGCCAGCAGTTTATCGTCCCTAGCGTGGAACATTCAGTACTTC; CDR3 protein: CASSLSSLAWNIQYF
J gene: TRBJ2-1; D gene: TRBD2; V gene: TRBV12-5; clone size: .; CDR3 DNA: TGTGCTAGTGGTTTCGGGCGGGAGTCCTACAATGAGCAGTTCTTC; CDR3 protein: CASGFGRESYNEQFF
J gene: TRBJ1-1; D gene: .; V gene: TRBV7-9; clone size: once; CDR3 DNA: TGTGCCAGCAGCTCAAGACGAATGAGAGGAGGCGACACTGAAGCTTTCTTT; CDR3 protein: CASSSRRMRGGDTEAFF
J gene: TRBJ1-2; D gene: .; V gene: TRBV11-2; clone size: .; CDR3 DNA: TGTGCCAGCAGCTCCCCCCCCGGGTGGGAGGGCTACACCTTC; CDR3 protein: CASSSPPGWEGYTF
J gene: TRBJ2-1; D gene: .; V gene: TRBV7-8; clone size: .; CDR3 DNA: TGTGCCAGCAGCTTTAGTTATGTGGGGGGCTCCTACAATGAGCAGTTCTTC; CDR3 protein: CASSFSYVGGSYNEQFF
J gene: TRBJ2-1; D gene: .; V gene: TRBV28; clone size: .; CDR3 DNA: TGTGCCAGCAGTCTAGACCCCTACAATGAGCAGTTCTTC; CDR3 protein: CASSLDPYNEQFF
J gene: TRBJ2-7; D gene: .; V gene: TRBV7-9; clone size: .; CDR3 DNA: TGTGCCAGCAGCTCAACCTTACAGGTCAGGGCCTACGAGCAGTACTTC; CDR3 protein: CASSSTLQVRAYEQYF
J gene: TRBJ2-1; D gene: .; V gene: TRBV18; clone size: .; CDR3 DNA: TGTGCCAGCTCCATTGCGGACTCCTACAATGAGCAGTTCTTC; CDR3 protein: CASSIADSYNEQFF
J gene: TRBJ2-3; D gene: TRBD2; V gene: TRBV5-1; clone size: .; CDR3 DNA: TGCGCCAGCAGCCGTATAGCGGGAGTGGGAGATACGCAGTATTTT; CDR3 protein: CASSRIAGVGDTQYF
J gene: TRBJ2-2; D gene: TRBD2; V gene: TRBV2; clone size: .; CDR3 DNA: TGTGCCAGCAGTGAACCGACTAGCGGGAGTCGTTATTGCACCGGGGAGCTGTTTTTT; CDR3 protein: CASSEPTSGSRYCTGELFF
J gene: TRBJ2-7; D gene: .; V gene: TRBV28; clone size: .; CDR3 DNA: TGTGCCAGCAGACAGTCGCACGAGCAGTACTTC; CDR3 protein: CASRQSHEQYF
J gene: TRBJ1-1; D gene: .; V gene: TRBV5-5; clone size: .; CDR3 DNA: TGTGCCAGCAGCTTGGCCCCAGGGATAATGAACACTGAAGCTTTCTTT; CDR3 protein: CASSLAPGIMNTEAFF
J gene: TRBJ2-4; D gene: .; V gene: TRBV28; clone size: .; CDR3 DNA: TGTGCCAGCAGTATAAGCGTTGGTTATGTAGGCAAAAACATTCAGTACTTC; CDR3 protein: CASSISVGYVGKNIQYF
J gene: TRBJ1-4; D gene: .; V gene: TRBV29-1; clone size: .; CDR3 DNA: TGCAGCGTTGCCCTCCAGGCCGGACAGACTAATGAAAAACTGTTTTTT; CDR3 protein: CSVALQAGQTNEKLFF
J gene: TRBJ1-2; D gene: .; V gene: TRBV28; clone size: .; CDR3 DNA: TGTGCCAGCAGTCCCCCAGACACCAACTATGGCTACACCTTC; CDR3 protein: CASSPPDTNYGYTF
J gene: TRBJ2-2; D gene: TRBD1; V gene: TRBV6-6; clone size: .; CDR3 DNA: TGTGCCAGCAGCCAACAGGGGCGCTCCGGGGAGCTGTTTTTT; CDR3 protein: CASSQQGRSGELFF
J gene: TRBJ1-1; D gene: .; V gene: TRBV27; clone size: .; CDR3 DNA: TGTGCCAGCAGTTTATCCATAGACAGGCGGGTCGCTGAAGCTTTCTTT; CDR3 protein: CASSLSIDRRVAEAFF
J gene: TRBJ2-6; D gene: .; V gene: TRBV19; clone size: .; CDR3 DNA: TGTGCCACCCTAGGCAGGGCTAATTCTAGGGCCAACGTCCTGACTTTC; CDR3 protein: CATLGRANSRANVLTF
J gene: TRBJ2-2; D gene: .; V gene: TRBV18; clone size: .; CDR3 DNA: TGTGCCAGCTCACCCAGGGATCTTTCGAACACCGGGGAGCTGTTTTTT; CDR3 protein: CASSPRDLSNTGELFF
J gene: TRBJ1-1; D gene: .; V gene: TRBV20-1; clone size: once; CDR3 DNA: TGCAGTCCCACGGAAGCTTTCTTT; CDR3 protein: CSPTEAFF
J gene: TRBJ1-5; D gene: TRBD1; V gene: TRBV4-2; clone size: .; CDR3 DNA: TGTGCCAGCAGCTATCTGACAGGGGGGAATAGCAATCAGCCCCAGCATTTT; CDR3 protein: CASSYLTGGNSNQPQHF
J gene: TRBJ2-5; D gene: TRBD2; V gene: TRBV6-5; clone size: .; CDR3 DNA: TGTGCCAGCAGTTACTTCCCCGGGAGGGAAGAGACCCAGTACTTC; CDR3 protein: CASSYFPGREETQYF
J gene: TRBJ2-7; D gene: .; V gene: TRBV7-7; clone size: .; CDR3 DNA: TGTGCCAGCAGCTCCGGACTGGGCGGCGAGCAGTACTTC; CDR3 protein: CASSSGLGGEQYF
J gene: TRBJ2-7; D gene: .; V gene: TRBV19; clone size: .; CDR3 DNA: TGTGCCAGTGCGCGTTCCGAACCTCCCTACTACGAGCAGTACTTC; CDR3 protein: CASARSEPPYYEQYF
J gene: TRBJ2-2; D gene: .; V gene: TRBV6-5; clone size: .; CDR3 DNA: TGTGCCAGCACCAGAGATCGGAGAACCGGGGAGCTGTTTTTT; CDR3 protein: CASTRDRRTGELFF
J gene: TRBJ2-7; D gene: .; V gene: TRBV6-6; clone size: .; CDR3 DNA: TGTGCCAGCAGTGGAGGGACAGCAAAGTCCTACGAGCAGTACTTC; CDR3 protein: CASSGGTAKSYEQYF
J gene: TRBJ2-7; D gene: TRBD1; V gene: TRBV14; clone size: .; CDR3 DNA: TGTGCCAGCAGCCAAACAGGGGGTCAGCAGTACTTC; CDR3 protein: CASSQTGGQQYF
J gene: TRBJ1-1; D gene: .; V gene: TRBV7-4; clone size: .; CDR3 DNA: TGTGCCAGCAGCTTCTTCGCTGAAGCTTTCTTT; CDR3 protein: CASSFFAEAFF
J gene: TRBJ1-2; D gene: TRBD1; V gene: TRBV5-8; clone size: .; CDR3 DNA: TGTGCCAGCAGCCCCTGGACAGGGGTCCCTGAGAAGGATGGCTACACCTTC; CDR3 protein: CASSPWTGVPEKDGYTF
J gene: TRBJ2-7; D gene: TRBD2; V gene: TRBV13; clone size: .; CDR3 DNA: TGTGCCAGCAGCTTAGGACCCCTAGCGGACTCCTACGAGCAGTACTTC; CDR3 protein: CASSLGPLADSYEQYF
J gene: TRBJ1-3; D gene: .; V gene: TRBV27; clone size: .; CDR3 DNA: TGTGCCAGCAGTCCGGGATTCAGCTCTGGAAACACCATATATTTT; CDR3 protein: CASSPGFSSGNTIYF
J gene: TRBJ2-1; D gene: TRBD2; V gene: TRBV7-6; clone size: .; CDR3 DNA: TGTGCCAGCAGCTCCAAGCGGGGGACTTACAATGAGCAGTTCTTC; CDR3 protein: CASSSKRGTYNEQFF
J gene: TRBJ2-2; D gene: TRBD1; V gene: TRBV25-1; clone size: .; CDR3 DNA: TGTGCCAGCAGTGAATCGGGACAGGAGAACACCGGGGAGCTGTTTTTT; CDR3 protein: CASSESGQENTGELFF
J gene: TRBJ2-1; D gene: TRBD1; V gene: TRBV7-2; clone size: once; CDR3 DNA: TGTGCCAGCAGCTTATCCTGCCCGAGGACAGGGAACAATGAGCAGTTCTTC; CDR3 protein: CASSLSCPRTGNNEQFF
J gene: TRBJ2-7; D gene: TRBD2; V gene: TRBV28; clone size: .; CDR3 DNA: TGTGCCAGCAGTCCCCGACTAGCAGAAGGGTACGAGCAGTACTTC; CDR3 protein: CASSPRLAEGYEQYF
J gene: TRBJ2-7; D gene: .; V gene: TRBV6-5; clone size: few; CDR3 DNA: TGTGCCAGCAGGACCTCCCGGGAGCAGTACTTC; CDR3 protein: CASRTSREQYF
J gene: TRBJ1-1; D gene: .; V gene: TRBV18; clone size: .; CDR3 DNA: TGTGCCAGCTCACCCCGGGCCCAGGGACGGAACACTGAAGCTTTCTTT; CDR3 protein: CASSPRAQGRNTEAFF
J gene: TRBJ2-5; D gene: .; V gene: TRBV7-8; clone size: few; CDR3 DNA: TGTGCCAGCAGCCTATCGGGCGCGGGATTCCAAGAGACCCAGTACTTC; CDR3 protein: CASSLSGAGFQETQYF
J gene: TRBJ2-7; D gene: .; V gene: TRBV7-9; clone size: .; CDR3 DNA: TGTGCCAGCAGCTCGACAGGTCACGAGCAGTACTTC; CDR3 protein: CASSSTGHEQYF
J gene: TRBJ2-1; D gene: TRBD2; V gene: TRBV7-2; clone size: .; CDR3 DNA: TGTGCCAGCAGCTTAGTGGCTAGCGGGAGAAGGAGTGGGTATGAGCAGTTCTTC; CDR3 protein: CASSLVASGRRSGYEQFF
J gene: TRBJ1-2; D gene: .; V gene: TRBV21-1; clone size: .; CDR3 DNA: TGTGCCAGCAACTCACAGGGTCGACAGGGCTACACCTTC; CDR3 protein: CASNSQGRQGYTF
J gene: TRBJ1-4; D gene: TRBD1; V gene: TRBV5-1; clone size: .; CDR3 DNA: TGCGCCAGCAGGTCACCGGGACAGGGGAAAGCTAATGAAAAACTGTTTTTT; CDR3 protein: CASRSPGQGKANEKLFF
J gene: TRBJ2-2; D gene: .; V gene: TRBV7-9; clone size: .; CDR3 DNA: TGTGCCAGCAGCTTATGTGGACAGCGCTTTTCGAACACCGGGGAGCTGTTTTTT; CDR3 protein: CASSLCGQRFSNTGELFF
J gene: TRBJ1-5; D gene: .; V gene: TRBV28; clone size: .; CDR3 DNA: TGTGCCAGCAGTTTTGATCTACTACATGTCAGACCCAATCAGCCCCAGCATTTT; CDR3 protein: CASSFDLLHVRPNQPQHF
J gene: TRBJ1-4; D gene: .; V gene: TRBV10-1; clone size: .; CDR3 DNA: TGCGCCAGCAGAGAGAACAGGGAATACGGAAAACTGTTTTTT; CDR3 protein: CASRENREYGKLFF